Following are 30 T cell receptor beta chains from one sample sequenced in a study of blood T cell repertoires in COVID-19. Profiled with immunoSEQ multiplex PCR; TCRdb holds only in-frame clones, not every one. The repertoire has 30,000 to 40,000 clones, about nine tenths of them found once; the top ten carry less than 7%. The specimen sequenced was peripheral blood. The receptors originated from a human donor in a cohort sampled during active COVID-19.

The chain combines TRBV6-5 with TRBJ1-2; 9 positions match TRBD1. V was clipped by 4 bases and J by 5 bases; unmatched bases: 5. CDR1 is MNHEY, CDR2 SVGAGI, per germline. The CDR3 is 14 amino acids. CDR3 in amino acids: CASSSWTGEYGYTF. CDR3 sequence (DNA): TGTGCCAGCAGTTCCTGGACAGGGGAATATGGCTACACCTTC.

V gene TRBV10-3 combines with J gene TRBJ2-2; 8 nucleotides match TRBD2. The CDR3 is 14 residues long. Looked up from germline, CDR1 is ENHRY and CDR2 is SYGVKD. Trimming cost V 5 bases and J 4 bases; bases outside gene matches: 3. CDR3 loop: CAISIAGSTGELFF. As DNA, the CDR3 is TGTGCCATCAGTATAGCGGGGAGCACCGGGGAGCTGTTTTTT.

The chain employs TRBV9 and TRBJ2-1; possibly TRBD2 for D (6 bases). Germline CDR1 SGDLS, CDR2 YYNGEE. This CDR3 contains 14 residues. The V gene lost 7 bases and the J gene lost 3 bases, with 14 bases spanning the gap. The CDR3 region has the DNA TGTGCCAGCGGGACGGGAGCGGTCTACAATGAGCAGTTCTTC. Amino acid sequence: CASGTGAVYNEQFF.

The V gene is TRBV21-1, the J gene TRBJ1-6; TRBD1, the D gene given by the table, was not confirmed from the DNA. TRBV21-1 is a pseudogene segment. The CDR3 is made up of 20 amino acids. This CDR3 is CASSRAFLTATGSHNSPLHF. The CDR3 DNA reads TGTGCCAGCAGCAGAGCATTCTTGACCGCTACAGGGAGCCATAATTCACCCCTCCACTTT.

The V call is TRBV5-1, the J call TRBJ1-2; D call uncertain. The CDR3 totals 14 residues. Between the trimmed V and J ends, which lost 1 base and 0 bases, there was a span of 7 bases. Germline V lookup: CDR1 SGHRS, CDR2 YFSETQ. This CDR3 reads CASSLQDSNYGYTF. The CDR3 DNA reads TGCGCCAGCAGCTTGCAGGATTCTAACTATGGCTACACCTTC.

The J gene is TRBJ2-3, the V gene TRBV3-1 (or the pseudogene TRBV3-2); 9 bases line up with TRBD2. The V and J ends lost 1 base and 2 bases, in that order; junction bases with no gene match: 7. The CDR3 is 17 amino acids. CDR1 is LGHDT and CDR2 is YNNKEL in the germline V gene (reference sequence). CDR3 protein: CASSQGAAGGLTDTQYF. As DNA, the CDR3 is TGTGCCAGCAGCCAAGGCGCAGCGGGGGGACTCACAGATACGCAGTATTTT.

The V gene is TRBV18, the J gene TRBJ2-7; D is perhaps TRBD2 (5 bases). The CDR3 is 15 residues long. Trimming cost V 3 bases and J 0 bases, with 12 bases left between them. The germline gives CDR1 KGHSH, CDR2 LQKENI. The CDR3 region is CASSPQREVSYEQYF. CDR3 bases: TGTGCCAGCTCACCTCAGAGGGAAGTCTCCTACGAGCAGTACTTC.

To note about this clone: A read error may produce the germline difference seen at one junction end. The genes are TRBV18 and TRBJ2-2, with 8 bases fitting TRBD1. The CDR3 length is 17 residues. Germline V gene sequence: CDR1 KGHSH, CDR2 LQKENI. The CDR3 reads CASSPAGRTGNAGELFF. CDR3 DNA sequence: TGTGCCAGCTCACCAGCAGGGAGGACAGGGAACGCCGGGGAGCTGTTTTTT.

V and J are TRBV6-5 and TRBJ2-2, with 8 bases identical to TRBD2. V trimming: 6 bases; J trimming: 2 bases; junction bases outside the gene matches: 5. The CDR3 is 15 residues long. Germline V CDR1 and CDR2: MNHEY, SVGAGI. CDR3 in amino acids: CASSFSGVNTGELFF. The CDR3 coding sequence is TGTGCCAGCAGCTTTAGCGGGGTTAACACCGGGGAGCTGTTTTTT.

The V gene is TRBV14, the J gene TRBJ2-1; D unresolved. The germline gives CDR1 SGHDN, CDR2 FVKESK. Trimming cost V 5 bases and J 9 bases, with 14 bases left between them. The CDR3 totals 13 residues. The DNA for the CDR3 is TGTGCCAGCAGCTCCGGCGGCTTTGGTGAGCAGTTCTTC. It yields the protein CASSSGGFGEQFF.

The V gene is TRBV30, the J gene TRBJ1-1, with 8 bases matching TRBD1. V trimming: 1 base; J trimming: 0 bases; junction bases outside the gene matches: 7. CDR1 and CDR2 from the germline V gene are GTSNPN and SVGIG (reference sequence). The CDR3 consists of 16 residues. CDR3 coding DNA: TGTGCCTGGAGTGGTCCAAACAGGGGGTTGAACACTGAAGCTTTCTTT. Its translation: CAWSGPNRGLNTEAFF.

This rearrangement joins TRBV2 to TRBJ2-7; TRBD1 might be the D (5 bases). V was cut by 3 bases and J by 4 bases, with 10 bases left in between. CDR3 size: 13 residues. Germline V gene sequence: CDR1 SNHLY, CDR2 FYNNEI. The CDR3 region is CASSEQGRYEQYF. In nucleotides, the CDR3 is TGTGCCAGCAGTGAGCAGGGAAGATACGAGCAGTACTTC.

The J gene is TRBJ1-1, the V gene TRBV10-1; unclear D gene. In germline, CDR1 is WNHNN, CDR2 SYGVQD (reference sequence). The CDR3 length is 13 residues. Trimming shortened V by 2 bases and J by 3 bases, and 7 bases separated the two germline ends. The CDR3 nucleotides read TGCGCCAGCAGTGAGGGTCTACACACTGAAGCTTTCTTT. This gives the protein CASSEGLHTEAFF.

This CDR3 reads CASSLTLGQGADGYTF. CDR3 nucleotide sequence: TGTGCCAGCAGCTTAACCCTCGGACAGGGGGCCGATGGCTACACCTTC. The J gene is TRBJ1-2, the V gene TRBV7-9; 11 bases are shared with TRBD1. The CDR3 runs to 16 residues. The ends lost 2 bases at V and 6 bases at J; junction bases unmatched: 8. From germline, CDR1 is SEHNR and CDR2 FQNEAQ (reference sequence).

This clone was observed a handful of times. The V gene is TRBV7-6, the J gene TRBJ1-2, with D tentatively TRBD1 (6 bases). The CDR3 runs 15 residues. From germline, CDR1 is SGHVS and CDR2 FNYEAQ. Deletions cut 2 bases from V and 4 bases from J, with 14 bases between. As DNA, the CDR3 is TGTGCCAGCAGCTTATTCCGGGACACCCCCTATGGCTACACCTTC. Translation: CASSLFRDTPYGYTF.

CDR3 DNA sequence: TGTGCCAGCAGGGAGGGACAGTCCTACAATGAGCAGTTCTTC. As protein: CASREGQSYNEQFF. J is TRBJ2-1 and V is TRBV2; TRBD1 is a possible D gene (7 bases). Germline V gene sequence: CDR1 SNHLY, CDR2 FYNNEI. V was shortened by 6 bases and J by 1 base, with 10 bases between the two germline ends. This CDR3 comprises 14 residues.

The J gene is TRBJ2-3, the V gene TRBV28; 8 bases agree with TRBD1. The CDR3 has 13 residues. Germline lookup yields CDR1 MDHEN and CDR2 SYDVKM. The junction had 6 bases not matched to a gene; V was cut back by 8 bases and J by 5 bases. For the CDR3, the DNA is TGTGCCAGCTCCCCCGGACAGGGAGATACGCAGTATTTT. This gives the protein CASSPGQGDTQYF.

V gene TRBV4-1 combines with J gene TRBJ2-1; the match to TRBD2 covers 9 bases. The CDR3 consists of 18 residues. Germline values: CDR1 MGHRA, CDR2 YSYEKL. Germline trimming cut 6 bases from V and 2 bases from J; bases unmatched to any gene: 14. The CDR3 DNA follows: TGCGCCAGCAGGGTGGGGCGAGCGGGGGGTACGACCTACAATGAGCAGTTCTTC. Encoded protein: CASRVGRAGGTTYNEQFF.

The chain employs TRBV6-2 or TRBV6-3 and TRBJ1-5; tentative D call: TRBD1 (6 bases). V was pared by 2 bases and J by 2 bases, with 7 bases between. This CDR3 region has 14 residues. Germline assignment: CDR1 MNHEY and CDR2 SVGEGT. The CDR3 sequence is CASSYNRGNQPQHF. CDR3 nucleotides: TGTGCCAGCAGTTACAACAGGGGCAATCAGCCCCAGCATTTT.

V usage is TRBV19 and J usage is TRBJ1-4; 7 nucleotides line up with TRBD1. V was clipped by 10 bases and J by 4 bases; unmatched bases: 6. The CDR3 contains 13 residues. CDR1 LNHDA and CDR2 SQIVND come from the germline V gene (reference sequence). In DNA form, the CDR3 reads TGTGCCACCAAGGGACAGTATAATGAAAAACTGTTTTTT. Its translation: CATKGQYNEKLFF.

This chain uses TRBV3-1 (or the pseudogene TRBV3-2) with TRBJ1-2, with D hard to call. The V end lost 0 bases, the J end lost 1 base, and 12 bases lay between the germline ends. Germline CDR1 and CDR2: LGHDT and YNNKEL (reference sequence). The CDR3 has 16 amino acids. CDR3 bases: TGTGCCAGCAGCCAAGATGTCCACTCTCTTAACTATGGCTACACCTTC. Translated: CASSQDVHSLNYGYTF.

The chain couples TRBV15 to TRBJ2-3; 7 positions match TRBD2. This CDR3 spans 16 amino acids. V lost 3 bases to trimming and J lost 7 bases; unmatched junction nucleotides: 13. CDR1 is LNHNV, CDR2 YYDKDF, per germline (reference sequence). The CDR3 DNA reads TGTGCCACCAGCAGGGCACTAGCGATGGGGATGAATACGCAGTATTTT. Encoded protein: CATSRALAMGMNTQYF.

The chain couples TRBV27 to TRBJ2-4; D is perhaps TRBD1 (5 bases). Trimming left V 4 bases short and J 2 bases short, with 15 bases between. In germline, CDR1 is MNHEY, CDR2 SMNVEV (reference sequence). The CDR3 runs to 16 residues. CDR3 bases: TGTGCCAGCAGTTCACAAGGGGTTGGGACCAAAAACATTCAGTACTTC. The encoded protein is CASSSQGVGTKNIQYF.

This sequence joins TRBV11-2 and TRBJ2-7; D gene unclear. The CDR3 runs 13 residues. Germline V gives CDR1 SGHAT, CDR2 FQNNGV. The V end was cut by 5 bases, the J end by 0 bases, with 8 bases between. The CDR3 DNA reads as TGTGCCAGCAGCCCTGACAACTCCTACGAGCAGTACTTC. This sequence encodes CASSPDNSYEQYF.

V is TRBV9 and J is TRBJ2-1; 9 bases map to TRBD2. V lost 0 bases to trimming and J lost 4 bases; unmatched junction nucleotides: 2. Per the germline V gene, CDR1 is SGDLS and CDR2 is YYNGEE. CDR3 length equals 15 residues. CDR3 nucleotides: TGTGCCAGCAGCGTAGGACTAGCGGCTTACAATGAGCAGTTCTTC. This sequence encodes CASSVGLAAYNEQFF.

The gene calls are TRBV4-2 and TRBJ1-2; 9 positions agree with TRBD1. CDR3 size: 16 residues. J was trimmed by 3 bases and V by 0 bases; bases with no gene match: 5. Germline V lookup: CDR1 LGHNA, CDR2 YNFKEQ. The CDR3 DNA sequence: TGTGCCAGCAGCCAAGATAAGACAGGGGGTTACTATGGCTACACCTTC. It is translated as CASSQDKTGGYYGYTF.

The chain links TRBV11-2 to TRBJ2-1; D gene uncertain. CDR1 is SGHAT, CDR2 FQNNGV, per germline. CDR3 length: 15 residues. V was shortened by 4 bases and J by 2 bases, with 12 bases between the two germline ends. CDR3 DNA sequence: TGTGCCAGCAGCTCTTACTACACCCCCTACAATGAGCAGTTCTTC. Translation: CASSSYYTPYNEQFF. Variable domain in full (rest from reference TRBV11-2 and TRBJ2-1): EAGVAQSPRYKIIEKRQSVAFWCNPISGHATLYWYQQILGQGPKLLIQFQNNGVVDDSQLPKDRFSAERLKGVDSTLKIQPAKLEDSAVYLCASSSYYTPYNEQFFGPGTRLTVL.

This clone was detected once. J is TRBJ2-5 and V is TRBV6-2 or TRBV6-3; possible D gene TRBD2, 6 bases. V was pared by 4 bases and J by 7 bases, with 16 bases between. Germline V CDR1 and CDR2: MNHEY, SVGEGT. This CDR3 has 14 amino acids. DNA for the CDR3: TGTGCCAGCAGTTGGGTAGGAGGGAGCGGGACCCAGTACTTC. Residues: CASSWVGGSGTQYF.

The chain combines TRBV9 with TRBJ1-4; 8 nucleotides line up with TRBD1. Trimming removed 0 bases from V and 6 bases from J; junction bases left unmatched: 7. The length of the CDR3 is 16 residues. Germline-derived CDR1 and CDR2 are SGDLS and YYNGEE. This chain's CDR3 is CASSVAGGQVHEKLFF. In nucleotides, the CDR3 is TGTGCCAGCAGCGTAGCTGGGGGACAGGTACATGAAAAACTGTTTTTT.

The chain carries TRBV7-2 and TRBJ2-3; perhaps TRBD2 as D (6 bases). Between the trimmed V and J ends, which lost 0 bases and 1 base, there was a span of 11 bases. Per germline, CDR1 SGHTA and CDR2 FQGNSA. The CDR3 consists of 16 residues. The CDR3 bases are TGTGCCAGCAGCTTAGCGTTTTGGGGGGGCACAGATACGCAGTATTTT. Protein: CASSLAFWGGTDTQYF.